This paragraph reports one T cell receptor (beta chain). Its target is not known. The data derive from a study of T cell responses to AZD1222 COVID-19 vaccine. Here immunoSEQ multiplex PCR was the method, and the copy in TCRdb shows in-frame clones only, minus some. The repertoire has about 94,000 clones, approximately 81% of them found once; the top ten carry 4.5%. Study-level results: Two AZD1222 doses significantly raised spike-specific TCR breadth and depth over controls.

The V gene lost 4 bases and the J gene lost 6 bases, with 6 bases spanning the gap. The CDR3 runs to 11 residues. Germline CDR1 reads SGHTA; CDR2 reads FQGNSA. Sequencing used peripheral blood, obtained 28 days after the second AZD1222 dose. The chain uses TRBV7-2 and TRBJ1-2; D unclear. The clonotype was recovered from an adult who received the AZD1222 COVID-19 vaccine. CDR3 sequence reads: CASSYYDGYTF. Here the CDR3 DNA reads TGTGCCAGCAGCTATTATGATGGCTACACCTTC.